This TCR beta chain was captured in a study of blood T cells in healthy people across ages. Overall study results and limits: In long-lived donors, naive CD4+ cell counts and diversity exceeded those of aged donors. Across samples, TCR beta diversity tracked strongly with naive T cell percentage.

This clonotype was counted a few times. The antigen remains unidentified. A sample-barcoded 5' primer and a J-beta primer mix were used in a second PCR of roughly 6 to 12 cycles. TCRdb re-called the 5' RACE reads through MiXCR, storing one row per CDR3 protein. The sample shows roughly 1,800,000 distinct CDR3 sequences, about 50% of them seen only once. The CDR3 is 15 amino acids. The ends lost 3 bases at V and 1 base at J; junction bases unmatched: 0. CDR1 LNHNV and CDR2 YYDKDF come from the germline V gene (reference sequence). The V and J genes are TRBV15 and TRBJ2-6; 7 bases agree with TRBD1. The receptor's source is a middle-aged woman in good health. Material for sequencing was blood. CDR3 in DNA: TGTGCCACCAGCAGGACAGGGTCTGGGGCCAACGTCCTGACTTTC. It yields the protein CATSRTGSGANVLTF.